Listed below are T cell receptor beta chains from one sample, sequenced in a study of shared clonotypes between healthy human individuals. Produced via immunoSEQ multiplex PCR; TCRdb's table is partial and in-frame only. The top ten hold under 0.45% of the sample, which has millions of clones, 80% to 95% seen once. What was sequenced was naive CD4+ T cells from PBMCs. These receptor sequences come from a man aged 18-30 years in good health. Some clones in this sample may be carry-over from other donors' samples. The CDR3 runs from the conserved cysteine through the conserved F or W.

v_gene	j_gene	CDR3aa
TRBV28	TRBJ2-7	CASSLWAPRTPSYEQYF
TRBV5-8	TRBJ2-3	CASSTGGLANTQYF
TRBV7-9	TRBJ2-5	CASSPGLAGAQETQYF
TRBV9	TRBJ2-5	CASSVGLQETQYF
TRBV5-1	TRBJ2-7	CASSWGTDLSYEQYF
TRBV14	TRBJ2-2	CASSQQRNTGELFF
TRBV19	TRBJ2-7	CASSMGGNYHYEQYF
TRBV7-9	TRBJ1-3	CASIQDRRSGNTIYF
TRBV19	TRBJ2-7	CASSMAGAVYEQYF
TRBV27	TRBJ1-1	CASSSKTATGRDTEAFF
TRBV10-3	TRBJ2-5	CAISESVGDRARETQYF
TRBV5-1	TRBJ2-1	CASSPAGTGTFF
TRBV5-5	TRBJ2-6	CASSPNLQRVSGANVLTF
TRBV27	TRBJ2-3	CASNGGSTDTQYF
TRBV2	TRBJ1-6	CASMSAENSPLHF
TRBV5-1	TRBJ2-1	CASSSPRGDMSEQFF
TRBV5-4	TRBJ2-7	CASSLGQVRTYEQYF
TRBV7-2	TRBJ1-4	CASSLSTGQGRTEKLFF
TRBV28	TRBJ2-7	CASEASLSYEQYF
TRBV30	TRBJ2-1	CAWSPWTGGNEQFF
TRBV6-1	TRBJ2-7	CASSGGTSGSYEQYF
TRBV4-1	TRBJ1-2	CASSQEQGGNYGYTF
TRBV5-4	TRBJ2-1	CASSFPGLAGGEFF
TRBV5-1	TRBJ2-7	CASSLAGSPARSYEQYF
TRBV25-1	TRBJ1-1	CASSEHPGTGGEAFF
TRBV9	TRBJ1-5	CASSPQKIDQPQHF
TRBV19	TRBJ2-3	CASSISPTSTDTQYF
TRBV5-1	TRBJ2-1	CASSFQGANPNEQFF